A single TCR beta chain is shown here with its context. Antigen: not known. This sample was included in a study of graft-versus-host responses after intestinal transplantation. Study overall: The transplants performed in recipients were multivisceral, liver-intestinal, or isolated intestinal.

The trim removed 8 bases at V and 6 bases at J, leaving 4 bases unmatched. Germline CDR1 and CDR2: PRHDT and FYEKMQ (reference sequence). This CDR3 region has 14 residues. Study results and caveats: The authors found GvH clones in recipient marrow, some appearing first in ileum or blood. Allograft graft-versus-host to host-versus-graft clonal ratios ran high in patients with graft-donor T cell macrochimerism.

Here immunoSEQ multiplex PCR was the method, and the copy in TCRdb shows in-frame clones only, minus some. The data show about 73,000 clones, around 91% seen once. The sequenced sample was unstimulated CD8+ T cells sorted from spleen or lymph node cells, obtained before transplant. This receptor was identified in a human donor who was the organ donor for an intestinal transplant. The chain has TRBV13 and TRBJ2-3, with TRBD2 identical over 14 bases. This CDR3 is CASRTSGGYDTQYF. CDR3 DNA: TGTGCCAGCCGGACTAGCGGGGGGTACGATACGCAGTATTTT.